The 23 T cell receptor beta chains below were found in one sample sequenced in a study of T cells in Graves' hyperthyroidism and ophthalmopathy. Authors of the study amplified TCR beta CDR3 regions from RNA transcripts. With the HTBI primer set, the TCR CDR3 went through a first round of RT-PCR. TCRdb recomputed calls from the multiplex PCR reads with MiXCR, one row per CDR3 protein. The sample lists approximately 590,000 distinct CDR3 sequences, roughly 14% occurring once. Source material: blood. The source of these receptors is a woman younger than 45 with Graves' hyperthyroidism.

This clonotype was counted many times. The chain combines TRBV6-1 with TRBJ2-2, with D possibly TRBD2 on 5 matching bases. The CDR3 covers 14 residues. Trimming pared 6 bases from V and 7 bases from J, leaving 15 bases between. Germline CDR1 MNHNS, CDR2 SASEGT. CDR3 DNA: TGTGCCAGCAGCCAGGACTGGAATAACGGGGAGCTGTTTTTT. As protein: CASSQDWNNGELFF.

This clonotype has only one observation. CDR3 protein: CASSSRDRAVNEQFF. In DNA form, the CDR3 reads TGTGCCAGCAGCTCCCGGGACAGGGCGGTAAATGAGCAGTTCTTC. V usage is TRBV7-3 and J usage is TRBJ2-1; TRBD1 matches 9 bases. This CDR3 comprises 15 residues. Trimming at V came to 4 bases and at J to 7 bases, leaving 8 bases not matched to a gene. Germline CDR1 is SGHTA and CDR2 is FQGTGA.

This clonotype was observed at least ten times. This rearrangement joins TRBV7-2 to TRBJ2-7; D gene ambiguous. Germline loops: CDR1 SGHTA, CDR2 FQGNSA. Deletions cut 5 bases from V and 3 bases from J, with 8 bases between. This CDR3 has 12 amino acids. This CDR3 is CASSGYLYEQYF. Written as DNA, the CDR3 is TGTGCCAGCAGCGGCTACCTCTACGAGCAGTACTTC. Using reference TRBV7-2 and TRBJ2-7 for the parts outside the CDR3, the full variable domain is GAGVSQSPSNKVTEKGKDVELRCDPISGHTALYWYRQSLGQGLEFLIYFQGNSAPDKSGLPSDRFSAERTGGSVSTLTIQRTQQEDSAVYLCASSGYLYEQYFGPGTRLTVT.

This clonotype was detected ten times or more. The gene calls are TRBV30 and TRBJ1-5; the D gene is possibly TRBD1 (5 bases). CDR3 length equals 15 residues. Looked up from germline, CDR1 is GTSNPN and CDR2 is SVGIG (reference sequence). Trimming pared 2 bases from V and 0 bases from J, leaving 11 bases between. DNA of the CDR3: TGTGCCTGGAGTACGGGACTGATTAGCAATCAGCCCCAGCATTTT. It codes for CAWSTGLISNQPQHF.

The rearrangement links TRBV7-9 to TRBJ2-3; 7 bases agree with TRBD1. CDR3 length: 12 amino acids. CDR1 SEHNR and CDR2 FQNEAQ come from the germline V gene (reference sequence). The ends lost 5 bases at V and 6 bases at J; junction bases unmatched: 2. CDR3 in DNA: TGTGCCAGCAGCCAGACAGGGGATACGCAGTATTTT. This gives the protein CASSQTGDTQYF.

Turning to this clonotype: With a much larger clone just one base away, this may be a read error. The chain recombines TRBV7-2 with TRBJ2-7, with a tentative D call TRBD1 (6 bases). Looked up from germline, CDR1 is SGHTA and CDR2 is FQGNSA. Trimming left V 5 bases short and J 4 bases short, with 9 bases between. This CDR3 has 12 amino acids. CDR3 sequence: CASSIQGYEQYF. CDR3 in DNA: TGTGCCAGCAGCATACAGGGTTACGAGCAGTACTTC.

This clonotype was picked up many times. The CDR3 nucleotides read TGTGCCAGCAGCTTAATGCCCGACAGCCTCTATGGCTACACCTTC. Protein product: CASSLMPDSLYGYTF. V is TRBV7-9 and J is TRBJ1-2; D might be TRBD1 (5 bases). Germline values: CDR1 SEHNR, CDR2 FQNEAQ (reference sequence). V was cut by 2 bases and J by 4 bases, with 14 bases left in between. This CDR3 spans 15 amino acids.

This clonotype was found many times. The rearrangement uses TRBV7-3 and TRBJ2-3; 7 bases agree with TRBD1. The CDR3 spans 17 residues. Trimming at V came to 5 bases and at J to 0 bases, leaving 11 bases not matched to a gene. Per germline, CDR1 SGHTA and CDR2 FQGTGA. The CDR3 sequence is CASSPRQGGLSTDTQYF. CDR3 in DNA: TGTGCCAGCAGCCCTCGACAGGGTGGACTTAGCACAGATACGCAGTATTTT.

This clonotype was recorded many times. The chain recombines TRBV2 with TRBJ2-5; D may be TRBD2 (6 bases). Trimming pared 6 bases from V and 5 bases from J, leaving 13 bases between. The CDR3 has 13 residues. Germline values: CDR1 SNHLY, CDR2 FYNNEI. The CDR3 sequence: CASSGRELETQYF. The CDR3 DNA reads as TGTGCCAGCAGCGGGAGAGAACTGGAGACCCAGTACTTC.

The V and J genes are TRBV20-1 and TRBJ2-3; 8 bases are a match to TRBD2. V lost 1 base and J lost 3; bases outside the gene matches: 3. CDR1 is DFQATT, CDR2 SNEGSKA, per germline (reference sequence). CDR3 length: 14 residues. The CDR3 region has the DNA TGCAGTGCTAGAGTTAGCGGGATTACAGATACGCAGTATTTT. This encodes CSARVSGITDTQYF.

This clonotype occurred many times. The chain links TRBV11-2 to TRBJ2-7, with a weak D call TRBD1 (5 bases). The CDR3 runs to 11 residues. Trimming pared 5 bases from V and 6 bases from J, leaving 8 bases between. Germline V lookup: CDR1 SGHAT, CDR2 FQNNGV. The CDR3 nucleotides are TGTGCCAGCAGCCCAGGGCTCGAGCAGTACTTC. Its translation: CASSPGLEQYF. Using reference TRBV11-2 and TRBJ2-7 for the parts outside the CDR3, the full variable domain is EAGVAQSPRYKIIEKRQSVAFWCNPISGHATLYWYQQILGQGPKLLIQFQNNGVVDDSQLPKDRFSAERLKGVDSTLKIQPAKLEDSAVYLCASSPGLEQYFGPGTRLTVT.

V and J are TRBV20-1 and TRBJ2-7; D may be TRBD1 or TRBD2 (5 bases each). Trimming cost V 4 bases and J 7 bases, with 20 bases left between them. This CDR3 is built from 14 residues. Germline CDR1 is DFQATT and CDR2 is SNEGSKA (reference sequence). This chain's CDR3 is CSATGTAGPREQYF. In nucleotides, the CDR3 is TGCAGTGCTACCGGGACGGCCGGCCCCCGAGAGCAGTACTTC.

This clonotype showed up just once. This could be a read error, since a much larger clone is one nucleotide away. The rearrangement uses TRBV5-1 and TRBJ2-5, with no clear D. CDR1 is SGHRS, CDR2 YFSETQ, per germline. The CDR3 is 14 residues long. The CDR3 DNA sequence: TGCGCCGGCAGCTTGTTGTGGGCACAAGAGACCCAGTACTTC. Amino acid sequence: CAGSLLWAQETQYF.

There are many counts of this clonotype. This chain connects TRBV2 to TRBJ1-1; TRBD1 agrees at 10 bases. The length of the CDR3 is 15 residues. With V trimmed by 5 bases and J by 5 bases, 8 bases remained unmatched. Germline CDR1 and CDR2: SNHLY and FYNNEI. The CDR3 sequence is CASSKIRDRGTEAFF. CDR3 in DNA: TGTGCCAGCAGTAAAATCCGGGACAGGGGAACTGAAGCTTTCTTT.

The genes are TRBV14 and TRBJ1-1; D is possibly TRBD1 (5 bases). CDR3 size: 18 residues. In germline, CDR1 is SGHDN, CDR2 FVKESK. Between the trimmed V and J ends, which lost 4 bases and 0 bases, there was a span of 21 bases. CDR3 nucleotide sequence: TGTGCCAGCAGCCCCCGACAGAGTGAAATTTCGATGAACACTGAAGCTTTCTTT. This translates into CASSPRQSEISMNTEAFF.

This chain uses TRBV2 with TRBJ2-7, with no clear D. This CDR3 is 14 amino acids long. CDR1 and CDR2 from the germline V gene are SNHLY and FYNNEI. Trimming removed 3 bases at V and 4 bases at J, with 13 bases between. The CDR3 coding sequence is TGTGCCAGCAGTGACTCACCTCTGGGGTACGAGCAGTACTTC. Translation gives CASSDSPLGYEQYF.

This clonotype was counted at least ten times. The rearrangement links TRBV7-2 to TRBJ2-5; D is undetermined. V was shortened by 4 bases and J by 3 bases, with 6 bases between the two germline ends. Germline-derived CDR1 and CDR2 are SGHTA and FQGNSA. The CDR3 has 12 residues. Here the CDR3 DNA reads TGTGCCAGCAGCTCCCGGGAAGAGACCCAGTACTTC. The encoded protein is CASSSREETQYF.

This clonotype occurred a few times. J is TRBJ2-3 and V is TRBV20-1, with TRBD2 identical over 11 bases. Germline CDR1 reads DFQATT; CDR2 reads SNEGSKA (reference sequence). The CDR3 has 16 amino acids. With V trimmed by 2 bases and J by 5 bases, 9 bases remained unmatched. The CDR3 spells CSARPLAGGFGDTQYF. In nucleotides, the CDR3 is TGCAGTGCTAGACCCCTAGCGGGAGGTTTTGGAGATACGCAGTATTTT.

The chain combines TRBV7-2 with TRBJ2-7; 7 bases map to TRBD1. The J segment lost 3 bases and the V segment lost 4 bases, leaving 9 bases of the junction unmatched. This CDR3 has 15 amino acids. CDR1 SGHTA and CDR2 FQGNSA come from the germline V gene. The CDR3 nucleotides are TGTGCCAGCAGCTCATCGACAGGGACCCGCTACGAGCAGTACTTC. This codes for CASSSSTGTRYEQYF. Full variable domain (missing parts from reference TRBV7-2 and TRBJ2-7): GAGVSQSPSNKVTEKGKDVELRCDPISGHTALYWYRQSLGQGLEFLIYFQGNSAPDKSGLPSDRFSAERTGGSVSTLTIQRTQQEDSAVYLCASSSSTGTRYEQYFGPGTRLTVT.

This clonotype was counted at least ten times. The CDR3 reads CSATRLGDEQFF. The CDR3 DNA sequence: TGCAGTGCTACCAGACTAGGCGATGAGCAGTTCTTC. The chain is built from TRBV20-1 and TRBJ2-1, with D possibly matching TRBD2 (6 bases). The germline V gene encodes CDR1 DFQATT and CDR2 SNEGSKA (reference sequence). V gave up 4 bases and J gave up 8 bases, with 12 bases separating them. This CDR3 spans 12 amino acids.

This clonotype was seen many times. The gene calls are TRBV20-1 and TRBJ2-2; D perhaps matches TRBD2 (5 bases). The CDR3 length is 14 residues. Germline lookup yields CDR1 DFQATT and CDR2 SNEGSKA (reference sequence). V dropped 5 bases and J dropped 5 bases, with 15 bases sitting between them. For the CDR3, the DNA is TGCAGTGCTCCTCCCCCGGGGTTGACCGGGGAGCTGTTTTTT. As protein: CSAPPPGLTGELFF.

This clonotype was observed a few times. One end of the junction fails to match germline, which may point to a read error. This chain joins TRBV27 and TRBJ2-7; no reliable D call. The CDR3 runs 13 residues. Germline CDR1 and CDR2: MNHEY and SMNVEV (reference sequence). Here the CDR3 reads CASSLSNSYGQYF. In nucleotides, the CDR3 is TGTGCCAGCAGTTTATCCAACAGCTACGGGCAGTACTTC.

At least ten counts were recorded for this clonotype. The CDR3 here is CASSLFPDQPQHF. DNA of the CDR3: TGCGCCAGCAGCTTGTTCCCCGATCAGCCCCAGCATTTT. The rearrangement uses TRBV5-1 and TRBJ1-5, with D hard to call. CDR3 size: 13 residues. Trimming removed 1 base from V and 5 bases from J, with 7 bases in between. The germline CDR1 and CDR2 sequences are SGHRS and YFSETQ.